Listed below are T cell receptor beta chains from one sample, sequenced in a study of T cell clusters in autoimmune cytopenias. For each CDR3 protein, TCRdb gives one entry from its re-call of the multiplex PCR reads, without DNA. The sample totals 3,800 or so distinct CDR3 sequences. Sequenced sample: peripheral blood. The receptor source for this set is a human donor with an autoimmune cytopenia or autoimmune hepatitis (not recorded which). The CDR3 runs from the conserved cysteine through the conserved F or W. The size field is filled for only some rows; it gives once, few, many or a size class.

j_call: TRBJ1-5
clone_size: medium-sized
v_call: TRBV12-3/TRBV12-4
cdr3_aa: CASSSDRVNQPQHF

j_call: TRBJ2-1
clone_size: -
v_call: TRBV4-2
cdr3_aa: CASSQDYRLAGLSYNEQFF

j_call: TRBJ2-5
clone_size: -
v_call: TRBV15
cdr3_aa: CATSRDGAGAIEETQYF

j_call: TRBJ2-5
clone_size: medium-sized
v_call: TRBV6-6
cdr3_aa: CASSFLGTGGETQYF

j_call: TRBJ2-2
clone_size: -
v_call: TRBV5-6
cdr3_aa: CASSLAEIHTGELFF

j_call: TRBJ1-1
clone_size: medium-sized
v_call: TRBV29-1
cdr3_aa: CSVEGVAGNTEAFF

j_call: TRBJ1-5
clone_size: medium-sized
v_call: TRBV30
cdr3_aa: CAWSVQGAQPQHF

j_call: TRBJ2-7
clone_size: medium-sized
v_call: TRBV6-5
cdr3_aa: CASSYPGQYEQYF

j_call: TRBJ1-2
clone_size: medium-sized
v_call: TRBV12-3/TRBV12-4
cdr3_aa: CASSWDRTQGYTF

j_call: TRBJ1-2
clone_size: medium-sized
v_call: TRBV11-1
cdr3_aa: CASSRDGVDYTF

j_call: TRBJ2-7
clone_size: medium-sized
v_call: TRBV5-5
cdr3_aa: CASSFNIEQYF

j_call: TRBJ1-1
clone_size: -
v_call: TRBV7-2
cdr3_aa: CASSLVSRTEAFF

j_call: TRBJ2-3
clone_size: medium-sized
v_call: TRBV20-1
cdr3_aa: CSARDLAGAADTQYF

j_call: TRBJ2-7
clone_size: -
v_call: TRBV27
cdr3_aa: CASSLLAGAPYEQYF

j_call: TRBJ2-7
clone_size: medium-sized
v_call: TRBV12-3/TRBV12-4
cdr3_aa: CASSLTGRYYEQYF

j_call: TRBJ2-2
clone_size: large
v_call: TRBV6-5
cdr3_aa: CASSPATRFTGELFF

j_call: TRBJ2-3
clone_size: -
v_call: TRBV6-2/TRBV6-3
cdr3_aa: CASTGRGYTQYF

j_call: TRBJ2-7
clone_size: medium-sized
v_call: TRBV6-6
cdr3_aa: CASSYEPTGLEQYF

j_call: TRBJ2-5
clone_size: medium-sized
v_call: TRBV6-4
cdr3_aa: CATENRGYETQYF

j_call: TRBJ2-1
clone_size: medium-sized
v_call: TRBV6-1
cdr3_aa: CASTPGQGALNEQFF

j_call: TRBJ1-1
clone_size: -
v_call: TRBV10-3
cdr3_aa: CAITTTDNTEAFF

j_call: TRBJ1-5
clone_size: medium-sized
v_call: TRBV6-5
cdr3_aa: CASSGGGANQPQHF

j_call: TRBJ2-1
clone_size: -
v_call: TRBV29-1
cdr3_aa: CSVGTSGGATDEQFF

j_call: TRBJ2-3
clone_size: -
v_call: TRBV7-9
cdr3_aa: CASSLAPPGSTDTQYF

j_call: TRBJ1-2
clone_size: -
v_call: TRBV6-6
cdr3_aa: CASSPRVWGYTF

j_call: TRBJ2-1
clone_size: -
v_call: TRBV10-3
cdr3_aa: CAISEAGLPQFF